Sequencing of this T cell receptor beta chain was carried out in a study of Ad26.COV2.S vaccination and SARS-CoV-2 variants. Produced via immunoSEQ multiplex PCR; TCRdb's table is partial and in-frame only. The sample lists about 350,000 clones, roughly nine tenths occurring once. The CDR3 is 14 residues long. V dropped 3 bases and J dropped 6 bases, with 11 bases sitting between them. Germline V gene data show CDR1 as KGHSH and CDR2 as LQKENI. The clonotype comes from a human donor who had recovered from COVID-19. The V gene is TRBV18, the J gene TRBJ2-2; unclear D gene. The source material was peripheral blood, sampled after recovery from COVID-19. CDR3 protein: CASSPGRDAGELFF. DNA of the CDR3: TGTGCCAGCTCACCTGGCCGTGACGCCGGGGAGCTGTTTTTT. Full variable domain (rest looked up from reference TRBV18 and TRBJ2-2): NAGVMQNPRHLVRRRGQEARLRCSPMKGHSHVYWYRQLPEEGLKFMVYLQKENIIDESGMPKERFSAEFPKEGPSILRIQQVVRGDSAAYFCASSPGRDAGELFFGEGSRLTVL.